This T cell receptor beta chain emerged from a study of CD8+CD57+ T cells in acquired aplastic anemia. Turning to the study itself: DNA from sorted CD4+ and CD8+ cells averaged 3.2 ug. General observations from the study: Around 27 sequences, all CD8+ CDR3, were shared between patients and controls. CD8+ Simpson's diversity did not differ significantly between patients and controls.

The CDR3 is 15 amino acids. Germline CDR1 reads LGHNA; CDR2 reads YNFKEQ. The use of genomic DNA as template underpinned the TCR beta VDJ and CDR3 profiling. MiXCR was run by TCRdb on the reads, yielding one entry per CDR3 protein. The data contain roughly 420,000 distinct CDR3 sequences, under 80% of them singletons. Worth noting for this clonotype: Its antigen is unknown.

The source material was sorted CD4+, CD8+, or CD8+CD57+ T cells (not recorded which) from PBMCs. The chain carries TRBV4-2 and TRBJ2-7; 7 bases fit TRBD1. The J call may be wrong; the DNA end is better matched by TRBJ2-1. The clonotype comes from a human donor in good health, serving as a control. The CDR3 region is CASSPRTGTDYEQFF. The DNA for the CDR3 is TGTGCCAGCAGCCCCCGGACAGGCACGGATTACGAGCAGTTCTTC.